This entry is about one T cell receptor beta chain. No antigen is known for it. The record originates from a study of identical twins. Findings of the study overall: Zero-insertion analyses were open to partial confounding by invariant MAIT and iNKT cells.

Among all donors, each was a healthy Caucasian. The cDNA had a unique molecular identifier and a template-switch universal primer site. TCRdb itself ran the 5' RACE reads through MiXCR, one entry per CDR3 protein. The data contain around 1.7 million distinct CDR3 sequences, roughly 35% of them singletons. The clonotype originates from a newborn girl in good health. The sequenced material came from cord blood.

The CDR3 DNA follows: TGTGCCAGCTCACCACGGGGACCTCCATCTGGAAACACCATATATTTT. Translated: CASSPRGPPSGNTIYF. This chain links TRBV18 with TRBJ1-3; a possible D gene is TRBD1 (5 bases). CDR3 size: 16 residues. Germline values: CDR1 KGHSH, CDR2 LQKENI. V lost 1 base to trimming and J lost 1 base, with 11 bases between them.